The present entry profiles one T cell receptor (beta chain) with its context. Antigen specificity is unknown. The record originates from a study of cytomegalovirus exposure and HLA in healthy donors. Whole-study results and caveats: Across donors, presence/absence analyses took sequencing depth to be roughly uniform. According to an earlier analysis, most TCR beta V segments yielded productive rearrangements about 90% or about 30% of the time. Links to common viral pathogens appeared, in a later analysis, for several of the most significant clusters.

V was trimmed by 3 bases and J by 1 base, leaving 10 bases between them. CDR3 length: 16 amino acids. The germline CDR1 and CDR2 sequences are LNHNV and YYDKDF (reference sequence). PCR primers comprised 60 Vbeta and 13 Jbeta primers. Only in-frame clones appear in the TCRdb table, and some are missing; sequencing was by immunoSEQ multiplex PCR. Of about 160,000 clones in the sample, about 81% were seen once. The chain recombines TRBV15 with TRBJ1-6, with D possibly matching TRBD1 (6 bases). What was sequenced was PBMCs. This clonotype was sampled from a girl aged 2-15 years in good health and CMV-seropositive. Here the CDR3 DNA reads TGTGCCACCAGCAGGCGACAGGCTTCCTATAATTCACCCCTCCACTTT. Its protein is CATSRRQASYNSPLHF.